This T cell receptor beta chain came from a study of T cell repertoires in cytomegalovirus infection (dated by TCRdb to the late 2010s). For context, the study as a whole: Because public TCR beta signatures pointed to carriage of CMV infection together with the matching HLA type, the HLA type of each donor mattered for the analysis.

Overall study results and their limits: In the ex vivo response, HLA-C-restricted CMV-specific TCR beta clonotypes were dominant, and in two of eight donors the single most frequent clonotype came from this HLA-C-restricted group. In both this cohort and an independent roughly 350-donor cohort, the cumulative frequency of public TCR beta family members distinguished carriers of CMV infection plus the relevant HLA type.

As to this clonotype: This receptor's antigen is unknown. Per-base quality was not reported, and no clone a single base away is much larger than it.

Sequencer: Illumina HiSeq 1500. TCRdb reprocessed the public reads (quality trimming at Q25 with fastp, clone calling with MiXCR) and kept in-frame beta chains. Here each entry gathers all rows of one CDR3 protein and keeps the most common genes and DNA. The sample data list roughly 300,000 distinct CDR3 sequences, and 9.5% of these were observed just once. In total, the top ten clones hold approximately 4.5% of the sample. The junction shows trimming of 4 bases on V and 4 bases on J, and the gene matches do not reach 6 bases of it. Taken from the germline V gene, the CDR1 and CDR2 loops are MNHEY and SVGEGT. From cysteine to phenylalanine, the CDR3 is 14 amino acids long. Here the CDR3 DNA is all that survives: 42 bases in frame from base 1.

Source material: PBMCs. The TCR originated in a human donor in good health (CMV status not recorded). Some clones in this sample may be carry-over from other donors' samples. The rearrangement combines TRBV6-2 or TRBV6-3 with TRBJ2-7, and 8 bases in between align with TRBD2. The CDR3 reads CASSSGTSGYEQYF. Here is the DNA: TGTGCCAGCAGTTCCGGGACTAGTGGATACGAGCAGTACTTC.